These 29 T cell receptor beta chains originate from one sample sequenced in a study of cytomegalovirus exposure and HLA in healthy donors (dated by TCRdb to the late 2010s). Library construction relied on the immunoSEQ multiplex PCR assay. For the multiplex PCR, a mixture combining 60 forward primers for TCR Vbeta segments and 13 reverse primers for TCR Jbeta segments was used. This immuneACCESS table, as held by TCRdb, lists in-frame sequences with V and J called but not all clones. Of the missing ones, under half trace to an unresolved V gene in checked studies; the others have no known cause. Counted in this sample were under 200,000 clones; about four fifths of them appeared once. The ten top clones hold 7.4% of the sample. Sequences were obtained from PBMCs. Receptor source: a male donor in good health and CMV-seropositive.

The rearrangement links TRBV5-6 to TRBJ1-2; the match to TRBD1 covers 8 bases. From germline, CDR1 is SGHDT and CDR2 YYEEEE. V was clipped by 4 bases and J by 4 bases; unmatched bases: 6. The CDR3 contains 14 residues. The CDR3 is CASSRSQGAYGYTF. The CDR3 DNA follows: TGTGCCAGCAGCCGCTCCCAGGGGGCCTATGGCTACACCTTC.

This rearrangement joins TRBV7-9 to TRBJ2-3; D remains ambiguous. The CDR3 totals 16 residues. V dropped 1 base and J dropped 1 base, with 12 bases sitting between them. CDR1 SEHNR and CDR2 FQNEAQ come from the germline V gene (reference sequence). The CDR3, as DNA: TGTGCCAGCAGCTTAGGGGCGATGGGTGGCACAGATACGCAGTATTTT. Encoded protein: CASSLGAMGGTDTQYF. The full variable domain, with the rest looked up from reference TRBV7-9 and TRBJ2-3, is DTGVSQNPRHKITKRGQNVTFRCDPISEHNRLYWYRQTLGQGPEFLTYFQNEAQLEKSRLLSDRFSAERPKGSFSTLEIQRTEQGDSAMYLCASSLGAMGGTDTQYFGPGTRLTVL.

The chain employs TRBV2 and TRBJ1-6; 7 nucleotides match TRBD1. The CDR3 runs to 14 residues. The germline gives CDR1 SNHLY, CDR2 FYNNEI. Unmatched junction bases numbered 1, after V lost 3 bases and J lost 5 bases. The CDR3 loop is CASSETGNNSPLHF. For the CDR3, the DNA is TGTGCCAGCAGTGAGACAGGGAATAATTCACCCCTCCACTTT.

V usage is TRBV2 and J usage is TRBJ2-3; the D gene is possibly TRBD1 (5 bases). The CDR3 runs 14 residues. CDR1 SNHLY and CDR2 FYNNEI come from the germline V gene. V dropped 11 bases and J dropped 3 bases, with 18 bases sitting between them. The DNA for the CDR3 is TGTGCCGCTCTATCAGGACATAAGACAGATACGCAGTATTTT. This encodes CAALSGHKTDTQYF.

The J gene is TRBJ1-6, the V gene TRBV30, with 8 bases matching TRBD1. The CDR3 is 15 amino acids. Trimming took 2 bases from V and 5 from J; bases not matched to a gene: 5. CDR1 GTSNPN and CDR2 SVGIG come from the germline V gene (reference sequence). The CDR3 coding sequence is TGTGCCTGGAGTTCAAAGACAGGGGATAATTCACCCCTCCACTTT. It yields the protein CAWSSKTGDNSPLHF.

The chain employs TRBV21-1 and TRBJ2-5; TRBD2, as called in the table, went unchecked against the DNA. TRBV21-1 is marked as a pseudogene. The CDR3 extends over 15 amino acids. In DNA, the CDR3 is TGTGCCAGCAGCAAAGAGAGGAGGGGAAAACAGACCCAGTACTTC. This translates into CASSKERRGKQTQYF.

This clone occurred a few times. The chain links TRBV7-6 to TRBJ2-3, with 9 positions matching TRBD1. The CDR3 length is 14 residues. From germline, CDR1 is SGHVS and CDR2 FNYEAQ. The trim removed 3 bases at V and 5 bases at J, leaving 3 bases unmatched. CDR3 region: CASSFGTGIDTQYF. The CDR3 DNA sequence: TGTGCCAGCAGCTTCGGGACAGGGATAGATACGCAGTATTTT.

This clone has a handful of counts. The V gene is TRBV6-4, the J gene TRBJ2-5; 9 nucleotides align to TRBD2. Germline V gene lookup returns CDR1 MRHNA and CDR2 SNTAGT. V was clipped by 6 bases and J by 5 bases; unmatched bases: 7. The CDR3 is made up of 14 amino acids. DNA of the CDR3: TGTGCCAGCAGATACGGACTAGCGTGGGAGACCCAGTACTTC. Translated: CASRYGLAWETQYF.

The V gene is TRBV29-1, the J gene TRBJ1-2, with TRBD1 identical over 9 bases. The germline gives CDR1 SQVTM, CDR2 ANQGSEA. Unmatched junction bases numbered 0, after V lost 4 bases and J lost 3 bases. The CDR3 length is 12 residues. CDR3 DNA sequence: TGCAGCGTTGGACAGGGGGACTATGGCTACACCTTC. It encodes CSVGQGDYGYTF.

The chain employs TRBV2 and TRBJ1-1; no clear D. This CDR3 contains 13 residues. Germline V gene sequence: CDR1 SNHLY, CDR2 FYNNEI. Trimming stripped 4 bases from V and 5 bases from J, with 11 bases between. The CDR3 is CASSVGVPTEAFF. Here the CDR3 DNA reads TGTGCCAGCAGTGTGGGCGTTCCGACTGAAGCTTTCTTT.

J is TRBJ1-2 and V is TRBV7-8; 8 bases match TRBD1. The CDR3 has 13 amino acids. With V trimmed by 5 bases and J by 8 bases, 7 bases remained unmatched. Germline CDR1 SGHVS, CDR2 FQNEAQ. In DNA, the CDR3 is TGTGCCAGCAGCGGTCGGACAGGGTGGGGCTACACCTTC. This gives the protein CASSGRTGWGYTF.

This sequence joins TRBV6-1 and TRBJ2-4; 7 positions agree with TRBD1. With 1 base clipped from V and 3 bases from J, the junction kept 6 bases outside the gene matches. The CDR3 totals 16 residues. Germline assignment: CDR1 MNHNS and CDR2 SASEGT. The CDR3 DNA is TGTGCCAGCAGTGAAGAGGGGGCTGGGGACAAAAACATTCAGTACTTC. This codes for CASSEEGAGDKNIQYF.

This chain connects TRBV30 to TRBJ1-1; D is undetermined. Germline values: CDR1 GTSNPN, CDR2 SVGIG (reference sequence). V was cut by 2 bases and J by 5 bases, with 6 bases left in between. The CDR3 is 11 residues long. Here the CDR3 reads CAWSRRTEAFF. Written as DNA, the CDR3 is TGTGCCTGGAGTCGGCGGACTGAAGCTTTCTTT. The full variable domain, its missing parts supplied by reference TRBV30 and TRBJ1-1, is SQTIHQWPATLVQPVGSPLSLECTVEGTSNPNLYWYRQAAGRGLQLLFYSVGIGQISSEVPQNLSASRPQDRQFILSSKKLLLSDSGFYLCAWSRRTEAFFGQGTRLTVV.

V usage is TRBV18 and J usage is TRBJ1-1; 8 positions match TRBD1. The germline V gene encodes CDR1 KGHSH and CDR2 LQKENI. J lost 6 bases, V lost 3 bases, and 3 bases had no gene match. The CDR3 covers 13 residues. CDR3 DNA: TGTGCCAGCTCACCGGGACAGGTATCTGAAGCTTTCTTT. Translating gives CASSPGQVSEAFF.

The chain couples TRBV19 to TRBJ2-7, with 7 bases fitting TRBD1. The germline V gene has CDR1 LNHDA and CDR2 SQIVND (reference sequence). V was clipped by 5 bases and J by 1 base; unmatched bases: 2. The CDR3 runs 13 residues. Written as DNA, the CDR3 is TGTGCCAGTAGTGGACAGGCATCCTACGAGCAGTACTTC. Translation: CASSGQASYEQYF.

V is TRBV10-3 and J is TRBJ1-2, with 9 bases aligning to TRBD1. This CDR3 has 16 residues. Looked up from germline, CDR1 is ENHRY and CDR2 is SYGVKD. V lost 3 bases, J lost 2 bases, and 7 bases stayed unmatched. CDR3 residues: CAISDQAGQGNYGYTF. The CDR3 bases are TGTGCCATCAGTGATCAAGCGGGACAGGGAAACTATGGCTACACCTTC.

This clone was seen once. This chain uses TRBV19 with TRBJ1-2; 8 positions match TRBD1. Trimming cost V 5 bases and J 3 bases; bases outside gene matches: 5. Germline V lookup: CDR1 LNHDA, CDR2 SQIVND (reference sequence). There are 14 residues in the CDR3. The CDR3 nucleotides are TGTGCCAGTAGTCCTCAGACAGGGGACTATGGCTACACCTTC. Translating gives CASSPQTGDYGYTF.

This chain's CDR3 is CASRGGSKNIQYF. The DNA of the CDR3 is TGTGCCAGCAGAGGAGGGTCCAAAAACATTCAGTACTTC. The chain couples TRBV11-1 to TRBJ2-4; tentative D call: TRBD2 (6 bases). This CDR3 is 13 amino acids long. Trimming stripped 6 bases from V and 2 bases from J, with 8 bases between. The V gene's germline CDR1 is SGHAT and CDR2 FQDESV (reference sequence).

V and J are TRBV7-2 and TRBJ2-7, with TRBD1 matching 8 bases. Germline V CDR1 and CDR2: SGHTA, FQGNSA. This CDR3 region has 15 residues. V was pared by 4 bases and J by 3 bases, with 8 bases of the junction left unmatched. The CDR3 coding sequence is TGTGCCAGCAGCTCGATTGCTGGGACAGGCTACGAGCAGTACTTC. Amino acid sequence: CASSSIAGTGYEQYF.

The gene calls are TRBV11-3 and TRBJ2-2; 10 nucleotides align to TRBD2. Germline-derived CDR1 and CDR2 are SGHNT and YENEEA. There are 17 residues in the CDR3. V was clipped by 5 bases and J by 0 bases; unmatched bases: 6. The CDR3 loop reads CASSPYSGGPNTGELFF. CDR3 bases: TGTGCCAGCAGCCCCTATAGCGGGGGGCCGAACACCGGGGAGCTGTTTTTT. The entire variable domain, with the rest obtained from reference TRBV11-3 and TRBJ2-2, is as follows: EAGVVQSPRYKIIEKKQPVAFWCNPISGHNTLYWYLQNLGQGPELLIRYENEEAVDDSQLPKDRFSAERLKGVDSTLKIQPAELGDSAVYLCASSPYSGGPNTGELFFGEGSRLTVL.

The chain has TRBV4-1 and TRBJ2-7; 7 nucleotides agree with TRBD1. After removal of 3 bases from V and 1 base from J, the junction contained 15 bases not matched to a gene. This CDR3 contains 18 residues. Germline V gene data show CDR1 as MGHRA and CDR2 as YSYEKL. The CDR3 DNA is TGCGCCAGCAGCCATCTAGTTCGACAGGGAGCAAAGTCCTACGAGCAGTACTTC. It is translated as CASSHLVRQGAKSYEQYF.

V and J are TRBV5-4 and TRBJ2-1, with unresolved D. Trimming removed 1 base from V and 5 bases from J, with 4 bases in between. Germline lookup yields CDR1 SGHNT and CDR2 YYREEE (reference sequence). The CDR3 loop spans 12 amino acids. The CDR3 coding sequence is TGTGCCAGCAGCTTGACTGACAATGAGCAGTTCTTC. Its translation is CASSLTDNEQFF.

This chain joins TRBV5-4 and TRBJ2-7; 9 bases line up with TRBD2. The germline CDR1 and CDR2 sequences are SGHNT and YYREEE (reference sequence). The CDR3 extends over 15 amino acids. Trimming removed 3 bases from V and 6 bases from J; junction bases left unmatched: 10. Written as DNA, the CDR3 is TGTGCCAGCAGCTCCCAGAAAGCGGGGGGAGGCGAGCAGTACTTC. As protein: CASSSQKAGGGEQYF.

The V and J genes are TRBV30 and TRBJ2-1; perhaps TRBD2 as D (5 bases). The V gene's germline CDR1 is GTSNPN and CDR2 SVGIG (reference sequence). The CDR3 spans 12 residues. Trimming left V 0 bases short and J 12 bases short, with 12 bases between. The CDR3 bases are TGTGCCTGGAGTGTACGGGGTCGAGGGCAGTTCTTC. Translated, it gives CAWSVRGRGQFF.

J is TRBJ2-1 and V is TRBV7-2; 10 positions agree with TRBD2. V gave up 2 bases and J gave up 6 bases; unmatched junction bases: 13. The CDR3 contains 18 residues. Germline CDR1 SGHTA, CDR2 FQGNSA. The DNA for the CDR3 is TGTGCCAGCAGCTTAAGGTGGGCTAGCGGGGGAGTCAGCAATGAGCAGTTCTTC. It codes for CASSLRWASGGVSNEQFF.

The V gene is TRBV20-1, the J gene TRBJ1-3, with TRBD1 matching over 7 bases. The germline V gene encodes CDR1 DFQATT and CDR2 SNEGSKA (reference sequence). V was clipped by 5 bases and J by 9 bases; unmatched bases: 4. The CDR3 runs to 11 residues. The CDR3 loop reads CSAPEGATIYF. Here the CDR3 DNA reads TGCAGTGCTCCCGAGGGGGCCACCATATATTTT.

The V and J genes are TRBV6-6 and TRBJ2-7; 9 positions agree with TRBD1. Germline V gene data show CDR1 as MNHNY and CDR2 as SVGAGI (reference sequence). CDR3 length equals 14 residues. V trimming: 6 bases; J trimming: 2 bases; junction bases outside the gene matches: 5. CDR3 protein: CASRPRDRAYEQYF. The CDR3 nucleotides are TGTGCCAGCAGGCCCCGGGACAGGGCCTACGAGCAGTACTTC.

The V call is TRBV18, the J call TRBJ2-5, with D unresolved. Germline loops: CDR1 KGHSH, CDR2 LQKENI. Trimming pared 6 bases from V and 3 bases from J, leaving 11 bases between. The CDR3 is 13 amino acids. As DNA, the CDR3 is TGTGCCAGCTCCAACTCCCGAGAAGAGACCCAGTACTTC. Translation: CASSNSREETQYF.

The chain recombines TRBV29-1 with TRBJ2-7; no definite D call. This CDR3 contains 12 residues. CDR1 is SQVTM and CDR2 is ANQGSEA in the germline V gene. The V end lost 2 bases, the J end lost 3 bases, and 8 bases lay between the germline ends. CDR3 coding DNA: TGCAGCGTTGAAAAAACTAACTACGAGCAGTACTTC. Protein: CSVEKTNYEQYF.